The present entry profiles one T cell receptor (beta chain) with its context. This clone was found a few times. The clone's antigen remains unknown. The sample holds no much larger clone one base away, and base qualities are not on file. This sample was included in a study of beta chain features in type 1 diabetes (dated by TCRdb to 2016 to 2019). Describing the broader study: Mean age, gender distribution, total cell number and subset yield did not differ between patients and healthy donors. The study compared TCRB repertoires of sorted circulating CD4+ T cell subsets between recently diagnosed type 1 diabetes patients and matched healthy donors. Whereas all 28 donors provided naive and central memory subsets, regulatory and stem cell-like memory subsets were isolated from just 8 patients and roughly eight healthy donors. A total of 85 million to 140 million sorted cells were examined across all samples, and the number of cells per subset was strongly correlated with RNA yield. The paper as a whole reports these results and caveats: Naive, central memory and regulatory TCRB repertoires appeared more similar among patients than among healthy donors. At VDJ recombination sites, patients with type 1 diabetes made fewer insertions and deleted more nucleotides, a pattern implying thymic rearrangement abnormalities. A moderate but significant shortening of TCRB CDR3 length was observed in type 1 diabetes patients in all four CD4+ subsets. Because cDNA rather than genomic DNA was sequenced, highly expressing activated cells could have been over-represented, although no difference in activation and CD3 levels was found between groups. Only small numbers of individuals were included in the HLA sub-analyses, which left unresolved whether HLA type had any influence on TCRB rearrangement. PCR may preferentially amplify shorter templates, but because patient and control samples were amplified and corrected together, any resulting skew would affect both groups equally.

The CDR3 sequence holds 15 residues, the cysteine and phenylalanine included. Only the CDR3 DNA is retained, 45 bases long and in frame from the first base. The germline V gene specifies SGHTA as CDR1 and FQGNSA as CDR2. V loses 5 bases of germline sequence and J loses 0 bases, and the interval between the two ends is 12 bases. All of the isolated RNA was reverse transcribed with the High Capacity cDNA Reverse Transcription Kit, so expressed TCRB transcripts were sequenced. Deep immunoSEQ sequencing was performed on naive, central memory and regulatory T cell samples, with an average of around 3.4 million total reads per sample. Sorted cells were lysed in RLT buffer and RNA was extracted with DNase-treated RNeasy Micro or Mini kits, depending on cell number. Each cell subset was processed separately to prevent cross-contamination, with patient and healthy donor samples processed together. The immunoSEQ multiplex PCR was used to amplify TCRB sequences from cDNA, yielding 87-bp fragments that span the CDR3 region. Amplicons were sequenced on the Illumina HiSeq platform. Per the original workflow: PCR bias was corrected computationally using synthetic template baselines, and reads within Hamming distance 2 were collapsed, with unmergeable singletons discarded. Reads were aligned against IMGT to assign V, D and J genes, CDR3 length and insertions or deletions at six rearrangement sites. Within each subset, clonotype counts were normalized to sorted cell number, after which true diversity and Gini coefficients were computed with the tcR R package. The overlap coefficient, calculated on TCRB nucleotide sequences, was used to measure repertoire sharing. TCRdb holds this immuneACCESS table with in-frame rearrangements only. Some clones are missing; in checked studies, unresolved V genes explain under half, and the rest has no known cause. D and trimming come from the DNA, and the V and J calls and clone size come from that table. The sample table lists 300,000 to 350,000 clones, roughly 8% of them with a count of one. 0.44% of the sample belongs to the ten largest clones.

Each donor gave one peripheral blood draw, averaging approximately 0.12 L, which was collected into heparinised tubes. Using a panel that included CD45RO, CCR7, CD25, CD127, CD95 and CD27, naive, central memory, regulatory and stem cell-like memory CD4+ T cells were sorted on a BD FACSAria II. A purity above 95% was achieved for all sorted populations. PBMCs were separated immediately by Lymphoprep density gradient centrifugation and were stained directly, without being cultured. Samples were stained and sorted in pairs, with one healthy donor and one patient per experiment, so that batch effects were minimized.

The V and J genes are TRBV7-2 and TRBJ2-3, with a weak D call of TRBD1 (6 bases match). The origin of this receptor is a woman aged 18-35 years in good health. The specimen was central memory CD4+ T cells from blood. The DNA sequence is given as TGTGCCAGCAGCGCCGTCGGGACAAGCACAGATACGCAGTATTTT. It translates to CASSAVGTSTDTQYF.